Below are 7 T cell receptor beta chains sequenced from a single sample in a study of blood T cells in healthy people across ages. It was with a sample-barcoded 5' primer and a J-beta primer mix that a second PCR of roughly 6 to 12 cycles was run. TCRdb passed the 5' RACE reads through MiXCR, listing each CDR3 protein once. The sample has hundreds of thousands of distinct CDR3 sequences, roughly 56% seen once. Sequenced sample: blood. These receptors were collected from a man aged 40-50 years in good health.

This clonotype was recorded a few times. Written as DNA, the CDR3 is TGTGCCAGCAGCCTGGGACAGGGCTCCTCAAACTATGGCTACACCTTC. This translates into CASSLGQGSSNYGYTF. The chain has TRBV5-6 and TRBJ1-2, with 9 bases that match TRBD1. Germline values: CDR1 SGHDT, CDR2 YYEEEE. The CDR3 is made up of 16 amino acids. J was trimmed by 2 bases and V by 4 bases; bases with no gene match: 9.

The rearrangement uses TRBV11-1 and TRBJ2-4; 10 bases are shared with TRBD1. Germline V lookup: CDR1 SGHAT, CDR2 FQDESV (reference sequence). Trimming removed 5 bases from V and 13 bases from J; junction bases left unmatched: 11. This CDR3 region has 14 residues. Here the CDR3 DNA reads TGTGCCAGCAGCCTGACAGGGGGCGCAGGGGAGCAGTACTTC. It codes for CASSLTGGAGEQYF.

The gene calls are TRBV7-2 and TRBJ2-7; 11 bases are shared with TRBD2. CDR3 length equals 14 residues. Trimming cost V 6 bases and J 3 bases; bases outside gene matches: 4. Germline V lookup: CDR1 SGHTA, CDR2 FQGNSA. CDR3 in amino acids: CASRTSGSVYEQYF. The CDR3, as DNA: TGTGCCAGCAGAACTAGCGGGAGCGTCTACGAGCAGTACTTC.

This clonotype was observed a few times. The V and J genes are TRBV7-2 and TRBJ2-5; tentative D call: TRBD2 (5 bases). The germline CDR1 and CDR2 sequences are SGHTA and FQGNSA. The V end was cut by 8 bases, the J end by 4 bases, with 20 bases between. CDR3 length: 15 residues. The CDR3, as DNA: TGTGCCAGCTCCGCCCAGAGGGTTTTTGGAGAGACCCAGTACTTC. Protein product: CASSAQRVFGETQYF.

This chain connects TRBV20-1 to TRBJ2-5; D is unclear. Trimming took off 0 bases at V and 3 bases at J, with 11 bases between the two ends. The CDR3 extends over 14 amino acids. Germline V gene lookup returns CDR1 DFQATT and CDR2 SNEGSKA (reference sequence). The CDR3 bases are TGCAGTGCTAGAGATGGTCGGGCAGAAGAGACCCAGTACTTC. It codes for CSARDGRAEETQYF.

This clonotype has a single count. CDR3 bases: TGCGCCAGCAGCTATGACAGGGGGAACACTGAAGCTTTCTTT. Protein product: CASSYDRGNTEAFF. The V and J genes are TRBV5-1 and TRBJ1-1; 8 nucleotides line up with TRBD1. The CDR3 has 14 amino acids. V was pared by 3 bases and J by 1 base, with 2 bases of the junction left unmatched. Germline values: CDR1 SGHRS, CDR2 YFSETQ.

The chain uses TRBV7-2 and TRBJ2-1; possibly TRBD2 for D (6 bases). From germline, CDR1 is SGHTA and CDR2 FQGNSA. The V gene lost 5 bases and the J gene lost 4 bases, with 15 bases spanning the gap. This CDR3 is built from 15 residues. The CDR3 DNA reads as TGTGCCAGCAGCCGAATGGGGACTTTGTACAATGAGCAGTTCTTC. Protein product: CASSRMGTLYNEQFF. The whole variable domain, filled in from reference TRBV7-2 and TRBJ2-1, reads GAGVSQSPSNKVTEKGKDVELRCDPISGHTALYWYRQSLGQGLEFLIYFQGNSAPDKSGLPSDRFSAERTGGSVSTLTIQRTQQEDSAVYLCASSRMGTLYNEQFFGPGTRLTVL.